This T cell receptor (beta chain) is drawn from a study of blood T cells in healthy people across ages. PCR was performed a second time for roughly 7 to 11 cycles using a sample-barcoded 5' primer and a J-beta primer mix. TCRdb ran MiXCR on the 5' RACE reads and lists one entry per CDR3 protein. This repertoire shows fewer than 750,000 distinct CDR3 sequences, around 50% found once; its top ten account for around an eighth. General study results and limits: No conclusive comparison of naive versus antigen-experienced cells was possible with unsorted PBMCs.

Note on this clonotype: What it binds is unknown.

V lost 7 bases and J lost 1, with 17 bases in between. The CDR3 has 16 residues. The chain couples TRBV12-3 or TRBV12-4 to TRBJ1-5; the D gene is possibly TRBD1 (5 bases). This receptor was taken from a woman at least 80 years old in good health. Material for sequencing was blood. The CDR3 coding sequence is TGTGCCAGCAACCCCGGGACCTACCACAGCAATCAGCCCCAGCATTTT. Translated: CASNPGTYHSNQPQHF.